This is a list of T cell receptor beta chains from one sample in a study of vaccination and CD4 T cells after COVID-19. These receptors' antigens are unknown. TCRdb ran MiXCR on the PCR reads and lists one entry per CDR3 protein. The top ten clones hold approximately 15% of a sample with over 14,000 distinct CDR3 sequences, around 40% of them seen once. The sequenced material came from cultured CD4+ T cells from blood. These receptors were obtained from a human donor with COVID-19. Both conserved end residues are part of each CDR3. Each record gives: J gene, V gene, CDR3 protein.

J: TRBJ2-2
V: TRBV19
CDR3: CASSIWRQGIPGELFF

J: TRBJ1-1
V: TRBV10-3
CDR3: CAISSPPRLLNTEAFF

J: TRBJ1-5
V: TRBV20-1
CDR3: CSAPPGAGSNQPQHF

J: TRBJ2-3
V: TRBV7-2
CDR3: CASSSGGAGTDMQYF

J: TRBJ1-2
V: TRBV28
CDR3: CASSGSNYGYTF

J: TRBJ1-1
V: TRBV20-1
CDR3: CSAPDRTVNTEAFF

J: TRBJ2-2
V: TRBV15
CDR3: CATSRAGGVNTGELFF

J: TRBJ2-4
V: TRBV6-2/TRBV6-3
CDR3: CASSSRDRGIYWKNIRYF

J: TRBJ2-1
V: TRBV6-1
CDR3: CASSGLAGGTEQFF

J: TRBJ1-6
V: TRBV6-1
CDR3: CASGLRDSNSPLHF

J: TRBJ2-3
V: TRBV6-1
CDR3: CAGGTSGGTDTQYF

J: TRBJ1-1
V: TRBV19
CDR3: CASSMDRGQTEAFF

J: TRBJ1-6
V: TRBV7-8
CDR3: CASSPQGTDYNSPLHF

J: TRBJ2-1
V: TRBV19
CDR3: CASQSGSPYNEQFF

J: TRBJ1-5
V: TRBV7-6
CDR3: CASSFRGASLNQPQHF

J: TRBJ1-1
V: TRBV6-1
CDR3: CASNTQGRFWEAFF

J: TRBJ2-4
V: TRBV7-8
CDR3: CASAGTSRDIQYF

J: TRBJ1-2
V: TRBV19
CDR3: CASSIFFQGEDYGYTF

J: TRBJ2-3
V: TRBV7-3
CDR3: CASSPRSAGGSDTQYF

J: TRBJ2-7
V: TRBV7-2
CDR3: CASSLVSSHRSYEQYF

J: TRBJ2-5
V: TRBV27
CDR3: CASTPLAGGEQETKYF

J: TRBJ1-2
V: TRBV28
CDR3: CASSLGSAGRGYTF

J: TRBJ2-7
V: TRBV2
CDR3: CASTGVNPLDEQYF

J: TRBJ1-1
V: TRBV28
CDR3: CASRTGGFEAFF

J: TRBJ2-7
V: TRBV21-1
CDR3: CASSKWPGDSYEQYF

J: TRBJ1-5
V: TRBV7-6
CDR3: CASSLLPGGGSGGSNQPQHF

J: TRBJ1-2
V: TRBV28
CDR3: CASSWTGDSYGYTF

J: TRBJ1-2
V: TRBV7-8
CDR3: CASRNREGINYGYTF

J: TRBJ1-2
V: TRBV4-3
CDR3: CASSHDRGRGYGYTF

J: TRBJ2-7
V: TRBV28
CDR3: CASTRGGPYEQYF

J: TRBJ1-6
V: TRBV6-5
CDR3: CASSYARGGSNSPLHF

J: TRBJ1-3
V: TRBV9
CDR3: CASSKDREGAGNTIYF

J: TRBJ1-1
V: TRBV19
CDR3: CASSIQGVMNVATEAFF

J: TRBJ2-3
V: TRBV2
CDR3: CASSVTQGLDTQYF

J: TRBJ1-3
V: TRBV7-8
CDR3: CASSSQGAGGNTIYF

J: TRBJ2-7
V: TRBV6-1
CDR3: CASTSRGEKYF

J: TRBJ2-7
V: TRBV5-1
CDR3: CASSGLAGGRYEQYF

J: TRBJ1-2
V: TRBV7-9
CDR3: CASSFSGDGYTF

J: TRBJ2-3
V: TRBV11-3
CDR3: CASRLGVTSTDTQYF